The rows below give T cell receptor beta chains drawn from one sample of a study of molecular identifiers for immune sequencing clone quantification. TCRdb re-called the PCR reads with MiXCR, one entry per CDR3 protein. The data contain hundreds of thousands of distinct CDR3 sequences, just under 20% of them singletons. Sequencing input: naive CD8+ T cells from blood, with Jurkat cell RNA spiked in. The receptors stem from a human donor in good health. Some libraries in this study had Jurkat cell RNA spiked in. CDR3s include the opening cysteine and the closing phenylalanine or tryptophan. The D gene is left open where the match is weak. Expanded clones get a size class; other rows say once, few or many, or leave the size out.

V gene	D gene	J gene	CDR3 length	clone size	CDR3 protein	CDR3 DNA
TRBV19	.	TRBJ1-1	15	few	CAGSISQGLNTEAFF	TGTGCCGGTAGTATTTCCCAGGGTTTGAACACTGAAGCTTTCTTT
TRBV7-9	.	TRBJ1-1	11	many	CASTYRPEAFF	TGTGCCAGCACCTACCGCCCTGAAGCTTTCTTT
TRBV2	.	TRBJ1-2	14	many	CASSGGSGGLRHTF	TGTGCCAGCAGTGGTGGCTCAGGAGGACTGAGGCACACCTTC
TRBV11-2	TRBD2	TRBJ2-1	15	.	CASKRTSTNYNEQFF	TGTGCCAGCAAAAGGACTAGCACAAACTACAATGAGCAGTTCTTC
TRBV10-2	.	TRBJ1-1	15	many	CASSESRGRNTEAFF	TGCGCCAGCAGTGAGTCGAGGGGCAGGAACACTGAAGCTTTCTTT
TRBV29-1	.	TRBJ1-6	14	few	CSVEWGALDSPLHF	TGCAGCGTTGAATGGGGGGCTCTTGATTCACCCCTCCACTTT
TRBV20-1	.	TRBJ2-1	14	.	CSARVVVPYNEQFF	TGCAGTGCTAGAGTTGTGGTACCTTACAATGAGCAGTTCTTC
TRBV27	.	TRBJ2-1	13	.	CASSLLPMNEQFF	TGTGCCAGCAGTTTGCTCCCGATGAATGAGCAGTTCTTC
TRBV7-6	.	TRBJ2-5	13	.	CASSLGLDETQYF	TGTGCCAGCAGCTTAGGGCTAGACGAGACCCAGTACTTC
TRBV7-9	.	TRBJ2-7	16	.	CASSSTWAEAPYEQYF	TGTGCCAGCAGCTCAACCTGGGCAGAAGCGCCCTACGAGCAGTACTTC
TRBV27	TRBD1	TRBJ1-2	16	few	CASSTTGAYLSYGYTF	TGTGCCAGCAGTACGACAGGGGCCTATCTCTCCTATGGCTACACCTTC
TRBV9	TRBD2	TRBJ2-2	17	many	CASSVRSGRSNTGELFF	TGTGCCAGCAGCGTGAGGAGCGGGAGATCGAACACCGGGGAGCTGTTTTTT
TRBV19	.	TRBJ2-7	12	many	CASSMGAYEQYF	TGTGCCAGTAGTATGGGGGCCTACGAGCAGTACTTC
TRBV6-5	TRBD2	TRBJ2-5	13	.	CATLGLPQETQYF	TGTGCCACCCTGGGACTACCTCAAGAGACCCAGTACTTC
TRBV7-6	.	TRBJ2-5	16	many	CASSLGMVQYEETQYF	TGTGCCAGCAGCTTAGGTATGGTGCAGTACGAAGAGACCCAGTACTTC
TRBV19	.	TRBJ2-5	13	many	CASSMDESETQYF	TGTGCCAGTAGTATGGACGAGTCTGAGACCCAGTACTTC
TRBV7-8	.	TRBJ1-1	16	.	CASSLTFQGLFTEAFF	TGTGCCAGCAGCTTAACTTTTCAGGGTCTTTTCACTGAAGCTTTCTTT
TRBV24-1	.	TRBJ2-5	16	few	CATSDLGTRGIETQYF	TGTGCCACCAGTGACTTAGGGACCCGGGGGATAGAGACCCAGTACTTC
TRBV2	.	TRBJ1-4	14	few	CASGEIGPGEKLFF	TGTGCCAGCGGTGAAATAGGGCCGGGTGAAAAACTGTTTTTT
TRBV7-9	.	TRBJ2-2	17	many	CASSLGAARLDTGELFF	TGTGCCAGCAGCTTAGGAGCGGCCCGCCTTGACACCGGGGAGCTGTTTTTT
TRBV27	TRBD2	TRBJ2-3	16	.	CASSNVAGQGTDTQYF	TGTGCCAGCAGCAACGTAGCGGGACAAGGCACAGATACGCAGTATTTT
TRBV7-9	.	TRBJ2-7	13	few	CASSLQNPYEQYF	TGTGCCAGCAGCTTACAGAATCCCTACGAGCAGTACTTC
TRBV11-3	TRBD1	TRBJ1-3	18	.	CASSSGTGGVDSGNTIYF	TGTGCCAGCAGCTCCGGGACAGGGGGCGTAGACTCTGGAAACACCATATATTTT
TRBV4-3	.	TRBJ2-7	14	.	CASSQWAGDYEQYF	TGCGCCAGCAGCCAATGGGCAGGGGACTACGAGCAGTACTTC
TRBV4-1	.	TRBJ2-2	13	.	CASIQGVAGELFF	TGCGCCAGCATCCAAGGGGTCGCCGGGGAGCTGTTTTTT
TRBV21-1	.	TRBJ1-1	16	few	CASNPRDKGVNTEAFF	TGTGCCAGCAACCCCCGAGACAAAGGAGTTAACACTGAAGCTTTCTTT
TRBV27	.	TRBJ2-2	14	.	CASSLIGVGGELFF	TGTGCCAGCAGTTTAATTGGAGTCGGCGGGGAGCTGTTTTTT
TRBV6-2/TRBV6-3	.	TRBJ1-5	14	.	CASSYSAGNQPQHF	TGTGCCAGCAGTTACTCGGCTGGCAATCAGCCCCAGCATTTT
TRBV9	TRBD1	TRBJ2-3	13	few	CASEDRGTDTQYF	TGTGCCAGCGAGGACAGGGGCACAGATACGCAGTATTTT
TRBV14	.	TRBJ1-2	14	.	CASSQFKQGYGYTF	TGTGCCAGCAGCCAATTTAAACAGGGCTATGGCTACACCTTC
TRBV6-5	TRBD2	TRBJ2-5	15	many	CASSYWEQGGETQYF	TGTGCCAGCAGTTACTGGGAGCAGGGAGGGGAGACCCAGTACTTC
TRBV28	.	TRBJ1-1	17	.	CASSLDGPPGANTEAFF	TGTGCCAGCAGTTTAGATGGGCCCCCGGGGGCGAACACTGAAGCTTTCTTT
TRBV29-1	.	TRBJ2-5	16	many	CSVEEPPSGRGETQYF	TGCAGCGTTGAAGAACCCCCAAGTGGTCGGGGAGAGACCCAGTACTTC
TRBV5-1	.	TRBJ2-5	13	many	CASSLWGSETQYF	TGCGCCAGCAGCTTGTGGGGTTCAGAGACCCAGTACTTC
TRBV9	.	TRBJ2-1	18	.	CGSSVEAGRRARYNEQFF	TGTGGCAGCAGCGTAGAGGCTGGTCGGCGGGCCCGATACAATGAGCAGTTCTTC
TRBV6-5	TRBD2	TRBJ2-7	16	.	CASSPTSGYEAYEQYF	TGTGCCAGCAGCCCGACTAGCGGATATGAAGCCTACGAGCAGTACTTC
TRBV6-5	.	TRBJ2-7	13	.	CASGPCGGCEQYF	TGTGCCAGCGGACCCTGCGGCGGGTGCGAGCAGTACTTC
TRBV6-5	TRBD1	TRBJ1-1	14	many	CASSYGQGDTEAFF	TGTGCCAGCAGTTACGGACAGGGGGACACTGAAGCTTTCTTT
TRBV11-2	TRBD2	TRBJ2-6	17	.	CASRSGTSVSGANVLTF	TGTGCCAGCAGATCCGGGACTAGTGTCTCTGGGGCCAACGTCCTGACTTTC
TRBV7-8	TRBD1	TRBJ1-1	17	many	CASSLAGQGEMNTEAFF	TGTGCCAGCAGCTTAGCGGGACAGGGTGAGATGAACACTGAAGCTTTCTTT
TRBV7-9	TRBD1	TRBJ2-7	16	many	CASSLGPGQGAHEQYF	TGTGCCAGCAGCTTAGGCCCAGGACAGGGGGCCCACGAGCAGTACTTC
TRBV28	.	TRBJ1-6	17	many	CASSSTPYRAGGSPLHF	TGTGCCAGCAGTTCCACCCCCTATAGAGCGGGCGGATCACCCCTCCACTTT
TRBV20-1	.	TRBJ2-2	13	.	CSASYVNHGELFF	TGCAGTGCTAGCTACGTAAACCACGGGGAGCTGTTTTTT
TRBV3-2	.	TRBJ2-7	17	.	CASSQDFEGSRAYEQYF	TGTGCCAGCAGCCAAGATTTCGAGGGCAGCCGCGCCTACGAGCAGTACTTC
TRBV28	.	TRBJ1-4	15	many	CASSPGSGINEKLFF	TGTGCCAGCAGTCCCGGGTCAGGGATTAATGAAAAACTGTTTTTT